This entry features one T cell receptor beta chain sequence. What it binds is unknown. These data come from a study of tissue T cells after allogeneic stem cell transplantation. TCRdb's table, derived via immunoSEQ multiplex PCR, lists solely in-frame clones and lacks some. Of some 25,000 clones listed, around 79% were seen once; the top ten hold 7.7%. Non-transplant comparator patients with other cancers had at least five gastrointestinal samples and no known gastrointestinal disease. Study-level points and caveats: Only a limited share of tissue TCRs appeared in blood or spleen. Anatomically similar tissues had similar TCR repertoires within each patient. This small cohort was clinically heterogeneous, and sampling depth was a limitation.

This CDR3 is 13 amino acids long. Germline assignment: CDR1 SGHAT and CDR2 FQDESV (reference sequence). V lost 3 bases and J 1 base, leaving 6 bases between the germline ends. This receptor was identified in a female donor older than 55 with lung cancer. V gene TRBV11-1 combines with J gene TRBJ1-1; the D gene is possibly TRBD1 (5 bases). Here the sequenced sample was tissue from the ileum, taken at autopsy. The CDR3 loop reads CASSFQGNTEAFF. The DNA for the CDR3 is TGTGCCAGCAGCTTCCAGGGGAACACTGAAGCTTTCTTT.